The next 5 T cell receptor beta chains were all read from a single sample in a study of T cell repertoires in cytomegalovirus infection (dated 2019 in TCRdb). The treatment or condition label on this specimen signifies: in vitro stimulation with specific CMV peptide epitopes to enrich CMV-specific T cells. These receptors are not linked to any known antigen. The listed sequencing device is Illumina HiSeq 1500. TCRdb trimmed public reads at Q25 via fastp, called clones via MiXCR and kept in-frame beta chains. All rows with the same CDR3 protein become a single entry with the most common DNA and genes. The sample table holds about 830,000 distinct CDR3 sequences, of which approximately 32% were seen once. Jointly, the top ten make up 9.5% to 15% of the sample. Sequences were derived from cultured CD8+ T cells from PBMCs, sampled from culture after CMV antigen stimulation. Every receptor here comes from a human donor in good health (CMV status not recorded). Some clones in this sample may be carry-over from other donors' samples.

The chain is built from TRBV27 and TRBJ1-2; D gene uncertain. CDR1 is MNHEY and CDR2 is SMNVEV in the germline V gene (reference sequence). The CDR3 is made up of 13 amino acids. V was pared by 3 bases and J by 8 bases, with 13 bases between. CDR3 bases: TGTGCCAGCAGTTTTGGCACAGAACAGGGCTACACCTTC. Translation: CASSFGTEQGYTF.

This chain links TRBV5-6 with TRBJ1-4; D call uncertain. The CDR3 spans 15 residues. Germline V gene sequence: CDR1 SGHDT, CDR2 YYEEEE. V lost 2 bases to trimming and J lost 10 bases, with 18 bases between them. The CDR3 here is CASSLIPTPGGKLFF. CDR3 sequence (DNA): TGTGCCAGCAGCTTAATCCCCACTCCAGGAGGAAAACTGTTTTTT.

This clonotype was detected ten times or more. The V gene is TRBV7-9, the J gene TRBJ1-6; D gene unclear. CDR3 length equals 14 residues. Germline V CDR1 and CDR2: SEHNR, FQNEAQ (reference sequence). The V and J ends lost 5 bases and 5 bases respectively, with 10 bases between them. CDR3: CASSRTSDNSPLHF. For the CDR3, the DNA is TGTGCCAGCAGCCGGACGTCAGATAATTCACCCCTCCACTTT.

This clonotype came up many times. The V gene is TRBV7-2, the J gene TRBJ2-1; a possible D gene is TRBD2 (6 bases). The CDR3 is 15 amino acids. With 4 bases removed from V and 4 bases from J, the gap between germline ends came to 14 bases. From germline, CDR1 is SGHTA and CDR2 FQGNSA. This chain's CDR3 is CASSSYRETYNEQFF. DNA for the CDR3: TGTGCCAGCAGCTCCTATCGGGAGACTTACAATGAGCAGTTCTTC.

The rearrangement links TRBV6-6 to TRBJ2-1; no firm D call. The germline V gene has CDR1 MNHNY and CDR2 SVGAGI (reference sequence). Trimming removed 5 bases at V and 0 bases at J, with 20 bases between. This CDR3 comprises 18 residues. CDR3 protein: CASSRSPAYLSSYNEQFF. DNA of the CDR3: TGTGCCAGCAGTCGATCCCCCGCGTACTTGAGCTCCTACAATGAGCAGTTCTTC.